This T cell receptor beta chain appears in the sequencing data of a study of cytomegalovirus exposure and HLA in healthy donors. This clone was detected once. Vbeta (60) and Jbeta (13) primers were used in the PCR. Source study methods: Later, tens of millions of unique TCR beta chains were counted in an analysis, and 8.5 million to 13 million of them were shared. Sequenced by immunoSEQ multiplex PCR; TCRdb stores in-frame clones only, minus some. That table gives V, J and clone size, and the DNA gave D and trimming. The data contain 130,000 to 150,000 clones, approximately 80% of them singletons. The specimen was PBMCs. The sequence derives from a middle-aged woman in good health and CMV-seronegative.

CDR3 DNA: TGCAGCGTTGACGATGGGCAGGCAGGCTCCTACGAGCAGTACTTC. Its translation: CSVDDGQAGSYEQYF. The chain has TRBV29-1 and TRBJ2-5; the D is unclear. The J call may be incorrect, as the DNA end agrees better with TRBJ2-7. The CDR3 length is 15 residues. Germline CDR1 reads SQVTM; CDR2 reads ANQGSEA.